The T cell receptor (beta chain) under discussion was sequenced for a study of Ad26.COV2.S vaccination and SARS-CoV-2 variants. The wider study: The donor was enrolled in the Ad26.COV2.S arm of the COV1001 trial. Dosing was one shot or two shots 56 days apart. Findings and caveats of the study: Placebo recipients showed lower spike-specific TCR breadth than vaccinees.

The CDR3 has 16 residues. Germline V gene lookup returns CDR1 MGHRA and CDR2 YSYEKL. The ends were cut back, 1 base at V and 4 bases at J, with 16 bases in the middle. The protocol was immunoSEQ multiplex PCR, while the TCRdb copy is restricted to in-frame clones and leaves out a portion. Of fewer than 400,000 clones listed, almost 90% are singletons. Treatment specified: roughly 20 received Ad26.COV2.S at low or high dose, single or two shots; 5 received placebo; per-sample allocation not given. Repertoires come from day 63 after the first vaccine or placebo injection. Regarding this clone: The antigen is not known.

This TCR was sampled from a person between 18 and 59 years old who received the Ad26.COV2.S COVID-19 vaccine or a placebo. Material: peripheral blood, obtained in a trial of Ad26.COV2.S vaccine versus placebo. The chain joins TRBV4-1 to TRBJ1-2; D unresolved. Here the CDR3 reads CASSQVGSGSTYGYTF. The CDR3 bases are TGCGCCAGCAGCCAAGTAGGGAGCGGGAGTACCTATGGCTACACCTTC.